This T cell receptor beta chain was found in a study of cytomegalovirus exposure and HLA in healthy donors. Study results and caveats: A list of about 160 TCR beta chains associated with cytomegalovirus was given. Rare TCR sequences predominated, though certain public TCRs were found in many donors. Presence/absence analyses assumed roughly uniform sequencing depth across donors.

Primers included in the PCR were 60 Vbeta and 13 Jbeta primers. TCRdb keeps only in-frame clones here, not all; method: immunoSEQ multiplex PCR. The sample totals some 64,000 clones. The germline CDR1 and CDR2 sequences are MGHRA and YSYEKL. Trimming left V 2 bases short and J 14 bases short, with 23 bases between. The CDR3 loop spans 15 amino acids. About this clone itself: As yet, its antigen is unknown.

This receptor was obtained from a woman aged 25 to 39 in good health and CMV-seronegative. V and J are TRBV4-1 and TRBJ2-3; possible D gene TRBD2, 5 bases. Sequencing was performed on PBMCs. CDR3 amino acids: CASSQRITFPAEGYF. The CDR3 nucleotides are TGCGCCAGCAGCCAAAGGATCACCTTCCCGGCCGAGGGGTATTTT.